The rows below give T cell receptor beta chains drawn from one sample of a study of T cells in narcolepsy. Profiling relied on immunoSEQ multiplex PCR, and the TCRdb table lists in-frame clones only, not all of them. The sample records under 30,000 clones, around 85% being singletons. The specimen was CD45RA- memory CD4+ T cells from PBMCs. The origin of the receptors is a human donor with narcolepsy. The CDR3 runs from the conserved cysteine through the conserved F or W. The order of the fields is V gene, J gene, D gene, clone size, CDR3 protein, CDR3 DNA. The D gene is left open where the match is weak. Expanded clones get a size class; other rows say once, few or many, or leave the size out.

TRBV11-2,TRBJ2-7,-,-,CASSLMAGTYEQYF,TGTGCCAGCAGCTTGATGGCAGGAACCTACGAGCAGTACTTC
TRBV13,TRBJ2-3,-,-,CASSLVRIRADTQYF,TGTGCCAGCAGCTTAGTTCGCATTCGGGCAGATACGCAGTATTTT
TRBV21-1,TRBJ2-7,-,-,CASSHQRREMEDEQYF,TGTGCCAGCAGCCACCAGCGGCGGGAGATGGAGGACGAGCAGTACTTC
TRBV6-1,TRBJ2-1,TRBD2,-,CASSLAGEYNEQFF,TGTGCCAGCAGTCTAGCGGGAGAGTACAATGAGCAGTTCTTC
TRBV15,TRBJ2-7,-,-,CATSRDRGSYEQYF,TGTGCCACCAGCAGAGATAGGGGCTCCTACGAGCAGTACTTC
TRBV4-2,TRBJ2-1,TRBD2,few,CASSQGTSGRQSYNEQFF,TGTGCCAGCAGCCAAGGGACTAGCGGGAGACAGTCCTACAATGAGCAGTTCTTC
TRBV6-4,TRBJ1-6,-,-,CASSVDQQSPLHF,TGTGCCAGCAGTGTCGATCAACAATCACCCCTCCACTTT
TRBV5-1,TRBJ1-4,TRBD1,-,CASRDRGDEKLFF,TGCGCCAGCAGAGACAGGGGAGATGAAAAACTGTTTTTT
TRBV5-4,TRBJ2-7,TRBD1,once,CASSGAGGSYEQYF,TGTGCCAGCAGCGGTGCAGGGGGCTCCTACGAGCAGTACTTC
TRBV30,TRBJ2-2,TRBD2,-,CAWSGGRDTGELFF,TGTGCCTGGAGTGGCGGGAGGGACACCGGGGAGCTGTTTTTT
TRBV5-1,TRBJ2-7,TRBD1,-,CASSFVTGALEQYF,TGCGCCAGCAGCTTCGTGACAGGGGCTCTCGAGCAGTACTTC
TRBV25-1,TRBJ2-3,-,-,CASRGRDDTQYF,TGTGCCAGCAGAGGGCGGGACGATACGCAGTATTTT
TRBV28,TRBJ2-7,-,-,CASSFATGGRYEQYF,TGTGCCAGCAGCTTCGCGACAGGAGGACGCTACGAGCAGTACTTC
TRBV29-1,TRBJ1-2,TRBD1,-,CSVEKWQGASGYTF,TGCAGCGTCGAAAAGTGGCAGGGGGCATCGGGCTACACCTTC
TRBV2,TRBJ2-4,-,-,CASSHEVGLIQYF,TGTGCCAGCAGTCATGAGGTGGGGCTCATTCAGTACTTC
TRBV19,TRBJ2-4,-,-,CASSVQELAKNIQYF,TGTGCCAGTAGCGTCCAGGAACTAGCCAAAAACATTCAGTACTTC
TRBV5-1,TRBJ2-7,-,-,CASSLARQLGEQYF,TGCGCCAGCAGCTTGGCAAGACAACTAGGCGAGCAGTACTTC
TRBV30,TRBJ1-4,TRBD1,-,CAWRQGAKEKLFF,TGTGCCTGGAGACAGGGGGCCAAAGAAAAACTGTTTTTT
TRBV2,TRBJ2-3,TRBD2,-,CASSLTSGEYTDTQYF,TGTGCCAGCTCTCTGACTAGCGGGGAGTACACAGATACGCAGTATTTT
TRBV5-1,TRBJ1-2,TRBD1,-,CASSGGTGSLYGYTF,TGCGCCAGCAGCGGCGGGACAGGATCCTTATATGGCTACACCTTC
TRBV11-2,TRBJ2-1,TRBD2,-,CASSLGTSGRFMFF,TGTGCCAGCAGCTTAGGCACTAGCGGGAGATTTATGTTCTTC
TRBV18,TRBJ2-1,TRBD1,once,CASSPTGTGGEQFF,TGTGCCAGCTCACCGACCGGGACAGGGGGGGAGCAGTTCTTC
TRBV19,TRBJ2-1,-,-,CASSQKQGKYYNEQFF,TGTGCCAGTAGCCAGAAACAGGGAAAATACTACAATGAGCAGTTCTTC
TRBV4-1,TRBJ1-2,TRBD1,-,CASSPAGGGYGYTF,TGCGCCAGCAGCCCCGCAGGGGGCGGCTATGGCTACACCTTC
TRBV4-2,TRBJ1-4,TRBD1,-,CASSQPGQSNEKLFF,TGTGCCAGCAGCCAGCCGGGACAGAGTAATGAAAAACTGTTTTTT
TRBV19,TRBJ2-1,TRBD2,-,CASSLYRTSGRSYNEQFF,TGTGCCAGTAGTCTATATAGGACTAGCGGGAGGTCCTACAATGAGCAGTTCTTC
TRBV7-8,TRBJ1-4,-,-,CASSSGWEKLFF,TGTGCCAGCAGCTCCGGGTGGGAAAAACTGTTTTTT
TRBV28,TRBJ2-5,-,-,CASLFPGSAKTQYF,TGTGCCAGTTTATTCCCAGGGTCGGCGAAGACCCAGTACTTC
TRBV2,TRBJ1-6,-,-,CASRRGTSNSPLHF,TGTGCCAGCAGGCGGGGTACTAGTAATTCACCCCTCCACTTT
TRBV18,TRBJ2-6,TRBD2,once,CASSFAGGNSGANVLTF,TGTGCCAGCTCCTTTGCGGGAGGGAACTCTGGGGCCAACGTCCTGACTTTC
TRBV28,TRBJ1-5,-,-,CASTWSSNQPQHF,TGTGCCAGCACTTGGAGTAGCAATCAGCCCCAGCATTTT
TRBV19,TRBJ2-3,-,-,CASSIGEKDTQYF,TGTGCCAGTAGTATAGGAGAAAAGGATACGCAGTATTTT
TRBV30,TRBJ1-2,-,-,CAWSLLENYGYTF,TGTGCCTGGAGTTTGCTAGAGAACTATGGCTACACCTTC
TRBV5-4,TRBJ2-1,-,-,CASSVTTTYNEQFF,TGTGCCAGCAGCGTCACAACGACATACAATGAGCAGTTCTTC
TRBV7-7,TRBJ2-1,-,few,CASSLWGEGKEWNEQFF,TGTGCCAGCAGCCTATGGGGGGAAGGGAAGGAGTGGAATGAGCAGTTCTTC
TRBV6-6,TRBJ2-1,-,-,CASRGQAIYDNEQFF,TGTGCCAGCAGGGGGCAGGCGATCTATGACAATGAGCAGTTCTTC
TRBV27,TRBJ1-3,-,-,CASSLNRVSGNTIYF,TGTGCCAGCAGTTTAAACAGGGTATCTGGAAACACCATATATTTT
TRBV7-2,TRBJ2-1,-,once,CASNYRLDEQFF,TGTGCCAGCAACTACCGGTTGGATGAGCAGTTCTTC
TRBV19,TRBJ2-2,-,once,CASANTNTGELFF,TGTGCCAGTGCAAACACGAACACCGGGGAGCTGTTTTTT